These 17 T cell receptor beta chains share one sample of origin, sequenced in a study of CD8 T cells in Susac syndrome. With random hexamers, roughly 0.5 to 1 ug RNA was reverse transcribed. TCRdb re-called the immunoSEQ multiplex PCR reads through MiXCR, storing one row per CDR3 protein. The table records tens of thousands of distinct CDR3 sequences, approximately 96% of them present only once. The sequencing input was CD8+ T cells from PBMCs. The receptors derive from a human donor with Susac syndrome.

This sequence joins TRBV20-1 and TRBJ2-5; 8 bases fit TRBD2. Germline CDR1 is DFQATT and CDR2 is SNEGSKA (reference sequence). This CDR3 is 17 amino acids long. The V gene end was trimmed by 2 bases and the J gene end by 5 bases; junction bases not matched to a gene: 16. The CDR3 protein is CSARYEPGLDLFETQYF. For the CDR3, the DNA is TGCAGTGCTAGATATGAACCGGGACTAGATTTATTCGAGACCCAGTACTTC.

This clonotype came up once. V gene TRBV15 combines with J gene TRBJ2-3; no firm D call. Trimming left V 3 bases short and J 6 bases short, with 13 bases between. The CDR3 has 14 residues. CDR1 and CDR2 (germline): LNHNV, YYDKDF (reference sequence). As DNA, the CDR3 is TGTGCCACCAGCAGGGCCCTCTCTGGGGATACGCAGTATTTT. Translated: CATSRALSGDTQYF.

V and J are TRBV14 and TRBJ1-1; D perhaps matches TRBD1 (6 bases). Per germline, CDR1 SGHDN and CDR2 FVKESK. V lost 2 bases, J lost 1 base, and 11 bases lay in between. The CDR3 is made up of 15 amino acids. CDR3 residues: CASSQNLQGNTEAFF. The CDR3 bases are TGTGCCAGCAGCCAAAACCTACAGGGGAACACTGAAGCTTTCTTT. The full variable domain, rest sourced from reference TRBV14 and TRBJ1-1, is EAGVTQFPSHSVIEKGQTVTLRCDPISGHDNLYWYRRVMGKEIKFLLHFVKESKQDESGMPNNRFLAERTGGTYSTLKVQPAELEDSGVYFCASSQNLQGNTEAFFGQGTRLTVV.

This sequence joins TRBV4-3 and TRBJ1-2; tentative D call: TRBD1 (5 bases). V dropped 1 base and J dropped 0 bases, with 9 bases sitting between them. Germline V gives CDR1 LGHNA, CDR2 YSLEER. The CDR3 is made up of 15 amino acids. CDR3 coding DNA: TGCGCCAGCAGCCAAGCGGACACGCCTAACTATGGCTACACCTTC. It codes for CASSQADTPNYGYTF.

The chain recombines TRBV13 with TRBJ1-5; TRBD1 agrees at 7 bases. The CDR3 spans 14 residues. The germline V gene has CDR1 PRHDT and CDR2 FYEKMQ (reference sequence). J was trimmed by 4 bases and V by 5 bases; bases with no gene match: 5. CDR3 amino acids: CASSAGTANQPQHF. CDR3 coding DNA: TGTGCCAGCAGCGCCGGGACAGCAAATCAGCCCCAGCATTTT.

The rearrangement joins TRBV20-1 to TRBJ2-5; possible D gene TRBD2, 6 bases. V shed 4 bases and J shed 4 bases, with 13 bases lying between them. In germline, CDR1 is DFQATT, CDR2 SNEGSKA (reference sequence). The CDR3 has 13 residues. The CDR3 DNA sequence: TGCAGTGCTATCCGGGGGATTCGAGAGACCCAGTACTTC. This gives the protein CSAIRGIRETQYF.

The chain has TRBV6-5 and TRBJ1-2; no clear D gene. With 6 bases removed from V and 8 bases from J, the gap between germline ends came to 19 bases. This CDR3 comprises 14 residues. Germline V gene sequence: CDR1 MNHEY, CDR2 SVGAGI. The CDR3 nucleotides read TGTGCCAGCAGCGCCCAAGGAGGCGGTGGAGGCTACACCTTC. Protein sequence: CASSAQGGGGGYTF.

This sequence joins TRBV5-6 and TRBJ2-5; 10 bases align to TRBD2. Trimming removed 5 bases from V and 5 bases from J; junction bases left unmatched: 9. Germline CDR1 and CDR2: SGHDT and YYEEEE. The length of the CDR3 is 15 residues. In DNA, the CDR3 is TGTGCCAGCAGGCCAACTAGCGGGGAGCAGGAGACCCAGTACTTC. Translation: CASRPTSGEQETQYF.

This chain connects TRBV10-3 to TRBJ2-7; D is perhaps TRBD2 (5 bases). The CDR3 is made up of 16 amino acids. The germline CDR1 and CDR2 sequences are ENHRY and SYGVKD. The germline V and J ends were trimmed by 10 bases and 0 bases, with 22 bases remaining between them. The CDR3 sequence is CATAPRTRTSSYEQYF. In DNA, the CDR3 is TGTGCCACCGCCCCCCGAACTAGGACGAGCTCCTACGAGCAGTACTTC.

V and J are TRBV30 and TRBJ1-2, with TRBD1 as a possible D gene (5 bases). The CDR3 sequence is 14 residues long. The germline V and J ends were trimmed by 2 bases and 6 bases, with 16 bases remaining between them. CDR1 GTSNPN and CDR2 SVGIG come from the germline V gene (reference sequence). The CDR3 DNA is TGTGCCTGGAGTTACAGGTCCTCGAGGGATGGCTACACCTTC. It yields the protein CAWSYRSSRDGYTF. Variable domain in full (rest from reference TRBV30 and TRBJ1-2): SQTIHQWPATLVQPVGSPLSLECTVEGTSNPNLYWYRQAAGRGLQLLFYSVGIGQISSEVPQNLSASRPQDRQFILSSKKLLLSDSGFYLCAWSYRSSRDGYTFGSGTRLTVV.

The V gene is TRBV7-8, the J gene TRBJ2-7; no firm D call. V lost 5 bases and J 4 bases, leaving 6 bases between the germline ends. There are 11 residues in the CDR3. Looked up from germline, CDR1 is SGHVS and CDR2 is FQNEAQ. CDR3 sequence: CASSPTYEQYF. DNA for the CDR3: TGTGCCAGCAGCCCGACATACGAGCAGTACTTC.

The J gene is TRBJ2-7, the V gene TRBV5-1, with TRBD1 identical over 10 bases. Unmatched junction bases numbered 3, after V lost 3 bases and J lost 3 bases. Germline CDR1 and CDR2: SGHRS and YFSETQ. CDR3 length: 14 amino acids. CDR3 amino acids: CASSWGQGNYEQYF. CDR3 DNA: TGCGCCAGCAGCTGGGGACAGGGGAACTACGAGCAGTACTTC.

V usage is TRBV27 and J usage is TRBJ2-7, with D possibly matching TRBD2 (5 bases). The V gene lost 2 bases and the J gene lost 4 bases, with 12 bases spanning the gap. The CDR3 spans 14 residues. Germline loops: CDR1 MNHEY, CDR2 SMNVEV (reference sequence). For the CDR3, the DNA is TGTGCCAGCAGTTTAGGAGGCGGGCGATACGAGCAGTACTTC. This sequence encodes CASSLGGGRYEQYF.

The genes are TRBV19 and TRBJ1-1; D is possibly TRBD1 (5 bases). Per the germline V gene, CDR1 is LNHDA and CDR2 is SQIVND (reference sequence). The CDR3 contains 14 residues. V was cut by 4 bases and J by 4 bases, with 13 bases left in between. The CDR3 loop is CASSTTGALTEAFF. The CDR3 DNA sequence: TGTGCCAGTAGTACTACCGGGGCTCTCACTGAAGCTTTCTTT.

The V call is TRBV25-1, the J call TRBJ2-5; D unclear. The CDR3 spans 14 residues. The germline gives CDR1 MGHDK, CDR2 SYGVNS. V shed 5 bases and J shed 2 bases, with 12 bases lying between them. CDR3 in amino acids: CASSLSSIQETQYF. The CDR3 nucleotides are TGTGCCAGCAGTTTAAGCAGTATTCAAGAGACCCAGTACTTC.

The V gene is TRBV30, the J gene TRBJ2-3, with 10 bases fitting TRBD2. The CDR3 spans 13 residues. Per germline, CDR1 GTSNPN and CDR2 SVGIG (reference sequence). With 7 bases clipped from V and 6 bases from J, the junction kept 7 bases outside the gene matches. The CDR3 loop reads CAYLAGGVDTQYF. DNA of the CDR3: TGTGCCTACTTAGCGGGGGGTGTCGATACGCAGTATTTT.

In this sample, this clonotype turned up once. V is TRBV4-1 and J is TRBJ1-2; D not resolved. V lost 1 base to trimming and J lost 7 bases, with 10 bases between them. The CDR3 covers 13 residues. Germline CDR1 is MGHRA and CDR2 is YSYEKL. CDR3 loop: CASSQATQLGYTF. The CDR3 DNA sequence: TGCGCCAGCAGCCAAGCTACTCAACTTGGCTACACCTTC.